A single sample gave rise to the 31 T cell receptor beta chains below, sequenced in a study of PD-1 blockade in classical Hodgkin lymphoma (dated by TCRdb to about 2020). Per the publication, the time point label means: cycle 4 day 1 (C4D1), after about 6 weeks of nivolumab. Relapse after autologous stem cell transplantation had occurred in all trial patients, and cohorts A, B and C were distinguished by prior brentuximab vedotin exposure. Library preparation used the immunoSEQ multiplex PCR assay. This immuneACCESS table, as held by TCRdb, lists in-frame sequences with V and J called but not all clones. Of the missing ones, under half trace to an unresolved V gene in checked studies; the others have no known cause. For this sample the table gives approximately 84,000 clones, of which 83% were detected only once. The ten largest clones add up to over 15% of the sample. The sample consisted of peripheral blood mononuclear cells (PBMCs), taken before the fourth cycle of nivolumab. The origin of the receptors is a human donor with classical Hodgkin lymphoma.

The chain carries TRBV19 and TRBJ1-5; TRBD1 agrees at 12 bases. V lost 5 bases, J lost 5 bases, and 4 bases stayed unmatched. Germline V gene lookup returns CDR1 LNHDA and CDR2 SQIVND (reference sequence). This CDR3 is built from 15 residues. The CDR3 sequence is CASSVGTGGDQPQHF. CDR3 nucleotide sequence: TGTGCCAGTAGTGTAGGGACAGGGGGCGATCAGCCCCAGCATTTT. Looking up the rest from reference TRBV19 and TRBJ1-5 gives the full variable domain: DGGITQSPKYLFRKEGQNVTLSCEQNLNHDAMYWYRQDPGQGLRLIYYSQIVNDFQKGDIAEGYSVSREKKESFPLTVTSAQKNPTAFYLCASSVGTGGDQPQHFGDGTRLSIL.

The chain links TRBV19 to TRBJ1-1; D remains unclear. This CDR3 has 13 residues. Germline V gene sequence: CDR1 LNHDA, CDR2 SQIVND (reference sequence). V was trimmed by 3 bases and J by 0 bases, leaving 5 bases between them. For the CDR3, the DNA is TGTGCCAGTAGTATTGTAGTGAACACTGAAGCTTTCTTT. Residues: CASSIVVNTEAFF.

This chain links TRBV5-1 with TRBJ2-7; maybe TRBD1 (6 bases). V was clipped by 4 bases and J by 0 bases, with 14 bases between them. This CDR3 region has 15 residues. CDR1 SGHRS and CDR2 YFSETQ come from the germline V gene. CDR3 amino acids: CASSVTGLSSYEQYF. CDR3 nucleotide sequence: TGCGCCAGCAGCGTCACAGGGCTAAGCTCCTACGAGCAGTACTTC.

This rearrangement joins TRBV10-3 to TRBJ1-2, with 7 nucleotides matching TRBD1. The germline CDR1 and CDR2 sequences are ENHRY and SYGVKD. V trimming: 5 bases; J trimming: 5 bases; junction bases outside the gene matches: 8. The CDR3 covers 14 residues. The CDR3 region has the DNA TGTGCCATCAGTTCCCGGACAGGAGCATATGGCTACACCTTC. Amino acid sequence: CAISSRTGAYGYTF.

The V and J genes are TRBV7-6 and TRBJ1-1; the D gene is possibly TRBD1 (5 bases). V lost 5 bases and J 3 bases, leaving 13 bases between the germline ends. The CDR3 consists of 14 residues. From germline, CDR1 is SGHVS and CDR2 FNYEAQ. The chain's CDR3 is CASSPGTAYTEAFF. In DNA form, the CDR3 reads TGTGCCAGCAGCCCGGGGACGGCATACACTGAAGCTTTCTTT.

J is TRBJ2-3 and V is TRBV2; 7 bases line up with TRBD2. The germline V gene encodes CDR1 SNHLY and CDR2 FYNNEI. V dropped 7 bases and J dropped 4; count of bases not matched to a gene: 5. The CDR3 covers 13 residues. CDR3 bases: TGTGCCAGCATTAAGCGGGAAGCAGATACGCAGTATTTT. Encoded protein: CASIKREADTQYF.

The rearrangement uses TRBV5-1 and TRBJ2-7; 7 bases fit TRBD2. Trimming removed 6 bases from V and 4 bases from J; junction bases left unmatched: 10. Germline-derived CDR1 and CDR2 are SGHRS and YFSETQ. The CDR3 has 14 residues. CDR3 amino acids: CASNRGRGGYEQYF. The CDR3 nucleotides read TGCGCCAGCAACAGAGGGCGGGGAGGGTACGAGCAGTACTTC.

The chain has TRBV10-3 and TRBJ2-1, with D maybe TRBD2 (5 bases). Germline-derived CDR1 and CDR2 are ENHRY and SYGVKD. The CDR3 is 15 amino acids. The V end was cut by 4 bases, the J end by 8 bases, with 18 bases between. The CDR3 bases are TGTGCCATCAGTGTCCTCCTAGCCACCACAGATGAGCAGTTCTTC. This encodes CAISVLLATTDEQFF.

This chain links TRBV18 with TRBJ1-2, with D hard to call. V lost 1 base and J lost 2, with 11 bases in between. The CDR3 loop spans 15 amino acids. Germline CDR1 KGHSH, CDR2 LQKENI. DNA for the CDR3: TGTGCCAGCTCACCACGTGAAGGTCCAAACTATGGCTACACCTTC. Amino acid sequence: CASSPREGPNYGYTF.

The rearrangement joins TRBV5-1 to TRBJ2-5, with D possibly being TRBD1 (6 bases). Trimming removed 2 bases at V and 2 bases at J, with 25 bases between. This CDR3 contains 19 residues. Germline loops: CDR1 SGHRS, CDR2 YFSETQ. The CDR3 DNA follows: TGCGCCAGCAGCTTACCAAACTACCCAGGGGCCCTTCCTCAAGAGACCCAGTACTTC. Protein product: CASSLPNYPGALPQETQYF.

The chain recombines TRBV19 with TRBJ2-5; D may be TRBD1 (6 bases). CDR3 length: 13 residues. Germline CDR1 reads LNHDA; CDR2 reads SQIVND (reference sequence). V shed 7 bases and J shed 5 bases, with 14 bases lying between them. The CDR3 region is CASNVGASETQYF. CDR3 nucleotide sequence: TGTGCCAGTAATGTGGGGGCGAGTGAGACCCAGTACTTC. The complete variable domain, with remaining parts taken from reference TRBV19 and TRBJ2-5, reads DGGITQSPKYLFRKEGQNVTLSCEQNLNHDAMYWYRQDPGQGLRLIYYSQIVNDFQKGDIAEGYSVSREKKESFPLTVTSAQKNPTAFYLCASNVGASETQYFGPGTRLLVL.

The chain combines TRBV15 with TRBJ1-2; perhaps TRBD1 as D (5 bases). CDR3 length: 12 amino acids. Trimming took off 1 base at V and 6 bases at J, with 6 bases between the two ends. CDR1 is LNHNV, CDR2 YYDKDF, per germline (reference sequence). The CDR3 region is CATSRARDGYTF. In nucleotides, the CDR3 is TGTGCCACCAGCAGAGCCAGGGATGGCTACACCTTC.

This chain links TRBV28 with TRBJ2-2; 8 positions match TRBD1. After removal of 7 bases from V and 4 bases from J, the junction contained 8 bases not matched to a gene. CDR3 length: 15 amino acids. Germline V gene data show CDR1 as MDHEN and CDR2 as SYDVKM. The CDR3 loop is CASTAGTGFTGELFF. CDR3 DNA sequence: TGTGCCAGCACCGCCGGGACAGGCTTCACCGGGGAGCTGTTTTTT. Together with reference TRBV28 and TRBJ2-2, the CDR3 gives the full variable domain: DVKVTQSSRYLVKRTGEKVFLECVQDMDHENMFWYRQDPGLGLRLIYFSYDVKMKEKGDIPEGYSVSREKKERFSLILESASTNQTSMYLCASTAGTGFTGELFFGEGSRLTVL.

The gene calls are TRBV11-2 and TRBJ2-5; 7 positions match TRBD1. Germline assignment: CDR1 SGHAT and CDR2 FQNNGV. V shed 6 bases and J 5 bases; nucleotides not matched to a gene: 3. The CDR3 sequence is 12 residues long. The CDR3 coding sequence is TGTGCCAGCAGTTCACAGGGGGAGACCCAGTACTTC. It yields the protein CASSSQGETQYF.

J is TRBJ2-2 and V is TRBV19, with 9 bases aligning to TRBD1. CDR1 is LNHDA, CDR2 SQIVND, per germline (reference sequence). The CDR3 is made up of 15 amino acids. The junction had 6 bases not matched to a gene; V was cut back by 5 bases and J by 5 bases. The CDR3 protein is CASSLDRGWTGELFF. The CDR3 bases are TGTGCCAGTAGTTTGGACAGGGGATGGACCGGGGAGCTGTTTTTT.

The chain links TRBV6-1 to TRBJ1-3; 7 bases match TRBD1. Germline V lookup: CDR1 MNHNS, CDR2 SASEGT. The CDR3 runs to 14 residues. The trim removed 6 bases at V and 1 base at J, leaving 3 bases unmatched. The CDR3 spells CASRLQGSGNTIYF. The CDR3, as DNA: TGTGCCAGCAGATTACAGGGGTCTGGAAACACCATATATTTT.

The chain combines TRBV29-1 with TRBJ2-1, with D possibly matching TRBD1 (7 bases). Trimming left V 0 bases short and J 12 bases short, with 18 bases between. From germline, CDR1 is SQVTM and CDR2 ANQGSEA. This CDR3 comprises 14 residues. The CDR3 DNA follows: TGCAGCGTTGAAGACAGGGGGACTTCTGATGGGCAGTTCTTC. This encodes CSVEDRGTSDGQFF.

The chain links TRBV25-1 to TRBJ2-7, with 9 bases that match TRBD1. The CDR3 is 14 residues long. After removal of 3 bases from V and 6 bases from J, the junction contained 6 bases not matched to a gene. Germline-derived CDR1 and CDR2 are MGHDK and SYGVNS. CDR3 region: CASSDPGTGTEQYF. The DNA of the CDR3 is TGTGCCAGCAGTGACCCCGGGACAGGGACCGAGCAGTACTTC.

This chain connects TRBV9 to TRBJ2-1, with TRBD2 matching 10 bases. This CDR3 is 16 amino acids long. Trimming cost V 0 bases and J 4 bases; bases outside gene matches: 4. Germline V gene lookup returns CDR1 SGDLS and CDR2 YYNGEE. The CDR3 is CASSVGLAGDYNEQFF. In DNA form, the CDR3 reads TGTGCCAGCAGCGTAGGACTAGCGGGTGATTACAATGAGCAGTTCTTC.

The V and J genes are TRBV27 and TRBJ1-5, with 8 bases lining up with TRBD1. Trimming at V came to 6 bases and at J to 5 bases, leaving 9 bases not matched to a gene. In germline, CDR1 is MNHEY, CDR2 SMNVEV (reference sequence). The CDR3 runs to 15 residues. As DNA, the CDR3 is TGTGCCAGCAGCCAACAGGGGGTAAGGGATCAGCCCCAGCATTTT. This translates into CASSQQGVRDQPQHF.

This rearrangement joins TRBV5-4 to TRBJ2-5, with D perhaps TRBD2 (6 bases). The germline V and J ends were trimmed by 4 bases and 5 bases, with 15 bases remaining between them. Germline V gives CDR1 SGHNT, CDR2 YYREEE (reference sequence). This CDR3 comprises 14 residues. The CDR3 nucleotides are TGTGCCAGCAGCAAGACTAGTACGGGGGAGACCCAGTACTTC. This sequence encodes CASSKTSTGETQYF.

The chain couples TRBV11-1 to TRBJ2-1; 16 bases match TRBD2. With V trimmed by 4 bases and J by 4 bases, 7 bases remained unmatched. CDR3 size: 18 residues. CDR1 and CDR2 from the germline V gene are SGHAT and FQDESV (reference sequence). The CDR3 bases are TGTGCCAGCAGCTCAGCCCTGGGACTAGCGGGAGGGTACAATGAGCAGTTCTTC. Translation: CASSSALGLAGGYNEQFF. The whole variable domain, remainder taken from reference TRBV11-1 and TRBJ2-1, is EAEVAQSPRYKITEKSQAVAFWCDPISGHATLYWYRQILGQGPELLVQFQDESVVDDSQLPKDRFSAERLKGVDSTLKIQPAELGDSAMYLCASSSALGLAGGYNEQFFGPGTRLTVL.

V usage is TRBV12-5 and J usage is TRBJ1-1; 9 bases match TRBD1. CDR1 and CDR2 (germline): LGHNT, FRNRAP. J lost 3 bases, V lost 1 base, and 6 bases had no gene match. The CDR3 runs 16 residues. CDR3 protein: CASGLGAGTGYTEAFF. The CDR3 DNA is TGTGCTAGTGGTTTGGGGGCCGGGACAGGGTACACTGAAGCTTTCTTT.

The gene calls are TRBV19 and TRBJ2-2; 7 bases align to TRBD1. CDR3 size: 16 residues. V lost 6 bases and J lost 1; bases outside the gene matches: 8. Germline lookup yields CDR1 LNHDA and CDR2 SQIVND (reference sequence). The DNA of the CDR3 is TGTGCCAGTAGGCTTCGACAGGGATTGAACACCGGGGAGCTGTTTTTT. Residues: CASRLRQGLNTGELFF.

A single count supports this clone. The V gene is TRBV5-1, the J gene TRBJ1-4; 7 nucleotides match TRBD1. V shed 0 bases and J 6 bases; nucleotides not matched to a gene: 5. Germline loops: CDR1 SGHRS, CDR2 YFSETQ. CDR3 size: 15 residues. CDR3 region: CASSLAGTDYEKLFF. In DNA, the CDR3 is TGCGCCAGCAGCTTGGCCGGGACAGATTATGAAAAACTGTTTTTT.

This clone was picked up one time. The CDR3 DNA reads as TGTGCCAGCAGCTTGGACCACACTGAAGCTTTCTTT. Its translation: CASSLDHTEAFF. The V gene is TRBV7-2, the J gene TRBJ1-1; D gene unclear. The CDR3 has 12 amino acids. Trimming pared 3 bases from V and 3 bases from J, leaving 5 bases between. The germline V gene encodes CDR1 SGHTA and CDR2 FQGNSA.

The chain uses TRBV11-2 and TRBJ2-7, with D tentatively TRBD2 (5 bases). In germline, CDR1 is SGHAT, CDR2 FQNNGV. Deletions cut 3 bases from V and 9 bases from J, with 24 bases between. The CDR3 spans 16 residues. As DNA, the CDR3 is TGTGCCAGCAGCTTGGACCGACTGACGGGATTGTCAGGGCAGTACTTC. Translating gives CASSLDRLTGLSGQYF.

The chain carries TRBV30 and TRBJ2-6; D ambiguous. Between the trimmed V and J ends, which lost 3 bases and 2 bases, there was a span of 11 bases. This CDR3 comprises 15 residues. Germline CDR1 GTSNPN, CDR2 SVGIG (reference sequence). DNA for the CDR3: TGTGCCTGGAGCCCTGGGGTGACTGGGGCCAACGTCCTGACTTTC. Translating gives CAWSPGVTGANVLTF.

The V gene is TRBV19, the J gene TRBJ1-5, with TRBD1 identical over 7 bases. Germline CDR1 reads LNHDA; CDR2 reads SQIVND (reference sequence). Trimming removed 11 bases from V and 4 bases from J; junction bases left unmatched: 8. The CDR3 has 13 residues. The CDR3 sequence: CAVWQGGNQPQHF. CDR3 DNA: TGTGCCGTATGGCAGGGGGGAAATCAGCCCCAGCATTTT.

The chain is built from TRBV7-2 and TRBJ1-3, with 7 bases aligning to TRBD1. Germline values: CDR1 SGHTA, CDR2 FQGNSA. V lost 6 bases to trimming and J lost 1 base; unmatched junction nucleotides: 3. The CDR3 extends over 14 amino acids. The DNA for the CDR3 is TGTGCCAGCAGTCCACAGGGGTCTGGAAACACCATATATTTT. Translating gives CASSPQGSGNTIYF.

Sample share makes this clone medium-sized. This rearrangement joins TRBV11-1 to TRBJ2-1; either TRBD1 or TRBD2 may supply D (5 bases each). Trimming pared 10 bases from V and 9 bases from J, leaving 22 bases between. The CDR3 loop spans 14 amino acids. Looked up from germline, CDR1 is SGHAT and CDR2 is FQDESV (reference sequence). CDR3 in amino acids: CATEDFSRVGEQFF. The CDR3, as DNA: TGTGCCACGGAGGACTTTAGCAGGGTGGGTGAGCAGTTCTTC. Based on the CDR3 plus reference TRBV11-1 and TRBJ2-1, the full variable domain is EAEVAQSPRYKITEKSQAVAFWCDPISGHATLYWYRQILGQGPELLVQFQDESVVDDSQLPKDRFSAERLKGVDSTLKIQPAELGDSAMYLCATEDFSRVGEQFFGPGTRLTVL.